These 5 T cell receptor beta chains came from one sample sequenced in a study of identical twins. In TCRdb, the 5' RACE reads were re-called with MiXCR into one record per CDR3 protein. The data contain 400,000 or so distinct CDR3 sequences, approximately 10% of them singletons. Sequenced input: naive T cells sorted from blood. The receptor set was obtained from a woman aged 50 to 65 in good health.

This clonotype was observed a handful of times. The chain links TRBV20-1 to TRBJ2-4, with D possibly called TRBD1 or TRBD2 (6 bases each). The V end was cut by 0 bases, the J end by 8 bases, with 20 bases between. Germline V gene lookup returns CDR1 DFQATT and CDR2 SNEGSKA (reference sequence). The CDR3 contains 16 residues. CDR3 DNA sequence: TGCAGTGCTAGAGATCGAAACGCGGGACAACTCGACATTCAGTACTTC. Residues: CSARDRNAGQLDIQYF.

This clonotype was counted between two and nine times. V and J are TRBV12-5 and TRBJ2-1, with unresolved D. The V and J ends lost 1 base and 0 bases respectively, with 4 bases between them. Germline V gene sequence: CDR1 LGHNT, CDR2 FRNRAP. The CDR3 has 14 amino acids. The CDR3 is CASGLGNSYNEQFF. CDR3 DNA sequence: TGTGCTAGTGGTTTGGGAAACTCCTACAATGAGCAGTTCTTC.

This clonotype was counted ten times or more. This chain's CDR3 is CASRGTGKWVGYQPQHF. CDR3 DNA sequence: TGCGCCAGCAGGGGGACAGGGAAGTGGGTCGGTTATCAGCCCCAGCATTTT. The J gene is TRBJ1-5, the V gene TRBV10-2, with 9 nucleotides matching TRBD1. This CDR3 has 17 residues. The germline V gene has CDR1 WSHSY and CDR2 SAAADI. Losses at the gene ends were 6 bases for V and 5 bases for J; bases not matched to a gene: 14.

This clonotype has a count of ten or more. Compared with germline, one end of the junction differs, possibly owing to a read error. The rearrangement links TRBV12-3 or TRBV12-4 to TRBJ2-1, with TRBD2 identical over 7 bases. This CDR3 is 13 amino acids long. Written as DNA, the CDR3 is TGTGCCAGCAGTCTAGCGGAAGGACATGAGCAGTTCTTC. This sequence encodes CASSLAEGHEQFF.

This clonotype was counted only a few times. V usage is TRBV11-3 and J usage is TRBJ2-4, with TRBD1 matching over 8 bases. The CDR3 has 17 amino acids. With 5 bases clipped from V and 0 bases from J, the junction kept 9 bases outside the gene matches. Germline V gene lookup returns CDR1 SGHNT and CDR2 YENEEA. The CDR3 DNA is TGTGCCAGCAGCATCGGACAGGGAAACATAGCCAAAAACATTCAGTACTTC. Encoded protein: CASSIGQGNIAKNIQYF.